These 19 T cell receptor beta chains share one sample of origin, sequenced in a study of blood T cell repertoires in COVID-19. Sequencing was performed with immunoSEQ multiplex PCR; in TCRdb, only in-frame clones are kept and a portion is missing. The table shows 100,000 or so clones, with about 85% occurring only once. The sequenced material came from peripheral blood. The origin of the receptors is a human donor in a cohort sampled during active COVID-19.

The V and J genes are TRBV14 and TRBJ1-2; D is unresolved. This CDR3 has 13 residues. Germline values: CDR1 SGHDN, CDR2 FVKESK. Trimming stripped 1 base from V and 8 bases from J, with 11 bases between. The CDR3 reads CASSQVSDGGYTF. In DNA form, the CDR3 reads TGTGCCAGCAGCCAAGTCTCCGACGGGGGCTACACCTTC. The full variable domain, rest sourced from reference TRBV14 and TRBJ1-2, is EAGVTQFPSHSVIEKGQTVTLRCDPISGHDNLYWYRRVMGKEIKFLLHFVKESKQDESGMPNNRFLAERTGGTYSTLKVQPAELEDSGVYFCASSQVSDGGYTFGSGTRLTVV.

V and J are TRBV6-1 and TRBJ2-5, with D perhaps matching TRBD1 (6 bases). The germline V and J ends were trimmed by 0 bases and 2 bases, with 10 bases remaining between them. The CDR3 sequence is 15 residues long. Germline values: CDR1 MNHNS, CDR2 SASEGT. In DNA form, the CDR3 reads TGTGCCAGCAGTGAAGCATGGACAGCTCAAGAGACCCAGTACTTC. The encoded protein is CASSEAWTAQETQYF.

The chain recombines TRBV7-9 with TRBJ1-5; perhaps TRBD1 as D (6 bases). CDR3 length: 14 amino acids. The V gene's germline CDR1 is SEHNR and CDR2 FQNEAQ (reference sequence). V dropped 4 bases and J dropped 0 bases, with 7 bases sitting between them. The chain's CDR3 is CASSWDTSNQPQHF. CDR3 DNA sequence: TGTGCCAGCAGCTGGGACACTAGCAATCAGCCCCAGCATTTT.

The V call is TRBV28, the J call TRBJ2-7; D not certain. The CDR3 runs 13 residues. V gave up 7 bases and J gave up 0 bases, with 10 bases separating them. Germline V gives CDR1 MDHEN, CDR2 SYDVKM. CDR3 sequence reads: CASISLSSYEQYF. Written as DNA, the CDR3 is TGTGCCAGCATCTCCCTTAGCTCCTACGAGCAGTACTTC. Combining the CDR3 with reference TRBV28 and TRBJ2-7 gives the whole variable domain DVKVTQSSRYLVKRTGEKVFLECVQDMDHENMFWYRQDPGLGLRLIYFSYDVKMKEKGDIPEGYSVSREKKERFSLILESASTNQTSMYLCASISLSSYEQYFGPGTRLTVT.

The chain combines TRBV29-1 with TRBJ2-5; 12 bases are shared with TRBD2. Trimming cost V 7 bases and J 5 bases; bases outside gene matches: 8. Germline loops: CDR1 SQVTM, CDR2 ANQGSEA. The CDR3 is 14 residues long. The CDR3 DNA reads as TGCAGCGCCGCCCAGACTAGCGGGAGTGAGACCCAGTACTTC. This encodes CSAAQTSGSETQYF. The full variable domain, completed using reference TRBV29-1 and TRBJ2-5, is SAVISQKPSRDICQRGTSLTIQCQVDSQVTMMFWYRQQPGQSLTLIATANQGSEATYESGFVIDKFPISRPNLTFSTLTVSNMSPEDSSIYLCSAAQTSGSETQYFGPGTRLLVL.

V and J are TRBV19 and TRBJ2-7, with a weak D call TRBD1 (5 bases). Germline V gene data show CDR1 as LNHDA and CDR2 as SQIVND (reference sequence). Trimming cost V 1 base and J 6 bases, with 16 bases left between them. This CDR3 is 15 amino acids long. The CDR3 reads CASSIVPGKKGEQYF. CDR3 DNA: TGTGCCAGTAGTATAGTGCCAGGGAAGAAGGGCGAGCAGTACTTC.

This sequence joins TRBV5-1 and TRBJ1-4; 9 nucleotides line up with TRBD1. In germline, CDR1 is SGHRS, CDR2 YFSETQ. CDR3 size: 15 residues. After removal of 3 bases from V and 7 bases from J, the junction contained 7 bases not matched to a gene. The CDR3 reads CASSWGQGGGEKLFF. The CDR3 nucleotides are TGCGCCAGCAGCTGGGGACAGGGAGGGGGTGAAAAACTGTTTTTT.

The chain couples TRBV4-2 to TRBJ1-1; TRBD1 might be the D (5 bases). V shed 1 base and J shed 5 bases, with 17 bases lying between them. Germline CDR1 and CDR2: LGHNA and YNFKEQ. CDR3 length: 16 residues. CDR3 loop: CASSQVGGGVWTEAFF. CDR3 in DNA: TGTGCCAGCAGCCAAGTGGGCGGGGGGGTTTGGACTGAAGCTTTCTTT.

V gene TRBV19 combines with J gene TRBJ2-3, with D possibly TRBD2 on 5 matching bases. Germline V gene lookup returns CDR1 LNHDA and CDR2 SQIVND (reference sequence). The CDR3 length is 13 residues. Trimming stripped 6 bases from V and 5 bases from J, with 12 bases between. The CDR3 nucleotides read TGTGCCAGTAGCTCAGAGGGTGGAGATACGCAGTATTTT. Translated, it gives CASSSEGGDTQYF.

This clone has only a few counts. V gene TRBV2 combines with J gene TRBJ1-1; 7 bases fit TRBD1. Germline V gene sequence: CDR1 SNHLY, CDR2 FYNNEI. The V and J ends lost 6 bases and 1 base, in that order; junction bases with no gene match: 17. This CDR3 is built from 18 residues. The CDR3 DNA is TGTGCCAGCAGCGGACCGGGACAGCTTTTACCCCGGAACACTGAAGCTTTCTTT. This sequence encodes CASSGPGQLLPRNTEAFF.

The rearrangement uses TRBV28 and TRBJ2-7, with TRBD2 identical over 13 bases. Germline trimming cut 5 bases from V and 3 bases from J; bases unmatched to any gene: 10. Looked up from germline, CDR1 is MDHEN and CDR2 is SYDVKM. The CDR3 is made up of 17 amino acids. CDR3 residues: CASSPSWTSGGYYEQYF. DNA of the CDR3: TGTGCCAGCAGTCCCTCCTGGACTAGCGGGGGATACTACGAGCAGTACTTC.

The rearrangement uses TRBV9 and TRBJ2-1; TRBD2 aligns across 7 bases. The CDR3 loop spans 15 amino acids. The ends lost 0 bases at V and 6 bases at J; junction bases unmatched: 6. CDR1 is SGDLS, CDR2 YYNGEE, per germline. Written as DNA, the CDR3 is TGTGCCAGCAGCGTAGAATCGGGAGGATTCAATGAGCAGTTCTTC. Its protein is CASSVESGGFNEQFF.

This chain uses TRBV5-1 with TRBJ2-1; TRBD1 matches at 7 bases. CDR3 length: 15 amino acids. In germline, CDR1 is SGHRS, CDR2 YFSETQ. With V trimmed by 4 bases and J by 7 bases, 11 bases remained unmatched. CDR3 nucleotide sequence: TGCGCCAGCAGCACCCAGGGGGTCAAATATAATGAGCAGTTCTTC. This codes for CASSTQGVKYNEQFF.

V gene TRBV5-1 combines with J gene TRBJ1-4; 9 bases agree with TRBD1. Germline lookup yields CDR1 SGHRS and CDR2 YFSETQ. V gave up 2 bases and J gave up 7 bases; unmatched junction bases: 3. This CDR3 contains 14 residues. Here the CDR3 reads CASSFTGGFEKLFF. CDR3 in DNA: TGCGCCAGCAGCTTCACAGGGGGCTTTGAAAAACTGTTTTTT.

The J gene is TRBJ2-7, the V gene TRBV5-1; D is possibly TRBD2 (7 bases). The V end was cut by 5 bases, the J end by 3 bases, with 21 bases between. The CDR3 extends over 16 amino acids. Germline V CDR1 and CDR2: SGHRS, YFSETQ. The CDR3 region is CASRPPGGASLYEQYF. Here the CDR3 DNA reads TGCGCCAGCAGACCGCCGGGGGGCGCAAGTCTCTACGAGCAGTACTTC.

This chain links TRBV19 with TRBJ2-5, with D uncertain. The ends were cut back, 9 bases at V and 1 base at J, with 12 bases in the middle. The germline V gene has CDR1 LNHDA and CDR2 SQIVND (reference sequence). This CDR3 spans 13 amino acids. CDR3 residues: CASSGTSQETQYF. CDR3 nucleotides: TGTGCCAGCTCAGGTACCTCCCAAGAGACCCAGTACTTC.

The chain links TRBV7-9 to TRBJ2-2, with D hard to call. The V gene's germline CDR1 is SEHNR and CDR2 FQNEAQ (reference sequence). The germline V and J ends were trimmed by 2 bases and 0 bases, with 7 bases remaining between them. The CDR3 contains 15 residues. The CDR3 region has the DNA TGTGCCAGCAGCTTATCACATACGAACACCGGGGAGCTGTTTTTT. It codes for CASSLSHTNTGELFF.

This chain joins TRBV9 and TRBJ2-2; D is unclear. From germline, CDR1 is SGDLS and CDR2 YYNGEE. The CDR3 contains 13 residues. Between the trimmed V and J ends, which lost 3 bases and 2 bases, there was a span of 5 bases. CDR3 sequence: CASSASNTGELFF. The CDR3 region has the DNA TGTGCCAGCAGCGCTTCCAACACCGGGGAGCTGTTTTTT.

About this clone itself: Other DNA sequences in the same sample also yield this CDR3. CDR3 in DNA: TGTGCCAGCAGCCAAGGAAATGGAGGCAATCAGCCCCAGCATTTT. It translates to CASSQGNGGNQPQHF. The chain couples TRBV3-1 (or the pseudogene TRBV3-2) to TRBJ1-5, with no clear D. CDR1 is LGHDT, CDR2 YNNKEL, per germline (reference sequence). V was pared by 1 base and J by 2 bases, with 9 bases between. There are 15 residues in the CDR3.